This T cell receptor beta chain originates from a study of cytomegalovirus exposure and HLA in healthy donors. Study observations and caveats: It was reported that TCR beta sequences correctly inferred the HLA-A and HLA-B alleles for most subjects. Reports indicated that the classifier achieved high specificity and sensitivity in diagnosing cytomegalovirus status. Equally common other TCR beta chains were less clonally expanded than HLA-associated ones, a later analysis found.

Comment on this clone: Its antigen is unidentified.

Looked up from germline, CDR1 is SGHAT and CDR2 is FQDESV (reference sequence). CDR3 length equals 16 residues. Trimming removed 1 base from V and 5 bases from J, with 18 bases in between. Primers included in the PCR were 60 Vbeta and 13 Jbeta primers. TCRdb keeps only in-frame clones here, not all; method: immunoSEQ multiplex PCR. In the table there are approximately 130,000 clones, approximately 77% of which are singletons. V gene TRBV11-1 combines with J gene TRBJ2-7; perhaps TRBD2 as D (5 bases). What was sequenced was PBMCs. The TCR originated in a man between 18 and 35 years old in good health and CMV-seronegative. The CDR3 here is CASSLVGAQPYNEQYF. Here the CDR3 DNA reads TGTGCCAGCAGCTTAGTGGGAGCTCAACCTTACAACGAGCAGTACTTC.